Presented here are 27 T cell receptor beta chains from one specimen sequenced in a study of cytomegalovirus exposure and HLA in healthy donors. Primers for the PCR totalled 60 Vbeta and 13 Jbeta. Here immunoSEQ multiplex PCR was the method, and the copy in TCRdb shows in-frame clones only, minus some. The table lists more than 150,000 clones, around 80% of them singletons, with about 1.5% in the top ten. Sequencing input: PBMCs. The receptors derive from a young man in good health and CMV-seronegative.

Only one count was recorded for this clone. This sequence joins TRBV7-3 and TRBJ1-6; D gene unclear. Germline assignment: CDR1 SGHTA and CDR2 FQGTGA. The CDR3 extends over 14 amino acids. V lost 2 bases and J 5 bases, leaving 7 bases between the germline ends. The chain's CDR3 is CASSLQRDNSPLHF. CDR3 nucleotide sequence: TGTGCCAGCAGCTTACAACGGGATAATTCACCCCTCCACTTT.

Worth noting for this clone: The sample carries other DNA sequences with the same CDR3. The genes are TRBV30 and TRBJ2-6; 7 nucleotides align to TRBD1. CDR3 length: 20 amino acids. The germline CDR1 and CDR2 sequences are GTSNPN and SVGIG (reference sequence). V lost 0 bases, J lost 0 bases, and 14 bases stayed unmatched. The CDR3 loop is CAWSVVSWQGDRSGANVLTF. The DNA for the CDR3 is TGTGCCTGGAGTGTTGTGTCTTGGCAGGGGGACCGCTCTGGGGCCAACGTCCTGACTTTC.

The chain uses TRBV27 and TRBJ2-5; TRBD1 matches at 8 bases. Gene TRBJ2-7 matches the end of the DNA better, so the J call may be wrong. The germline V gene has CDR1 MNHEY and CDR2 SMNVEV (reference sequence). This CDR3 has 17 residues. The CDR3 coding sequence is TGTGCCAGCAGTTTGGGGGTGTGGACAGGGCGGACCTACGAGCAGTACTTC. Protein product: CASSLGVWTGRTYEQYF.

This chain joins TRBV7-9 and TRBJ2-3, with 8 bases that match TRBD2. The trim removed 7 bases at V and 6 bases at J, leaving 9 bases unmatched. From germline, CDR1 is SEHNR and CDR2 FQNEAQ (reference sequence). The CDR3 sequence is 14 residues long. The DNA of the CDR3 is TGTGCCAGCACCCCCGGGACTAGTTCGGATACGCAGTATTTT. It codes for CASTPGTSSDTQYF.

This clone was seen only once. The CDR3 sequence: CASSFSPRGVYGYTF. As DNA, the CDR3 is TGTGCCAGCAGCTTCTCTCCCAGGGGAGTCTATGGCTACACCTTC. This rearrangement joins TRBV7-9 to TRBJ1-2; TRBD1 might be the D (6 bases). Germline loops: CDR1 SEHNR, CDR2 FQNEAQ (reference sequence). Trimming pared 3 bases from V and 4 bases from J, leaving 15 bases between. The CDR3 contains 15 residues. Using reference TRBV7-9 and TRBJ1-2 for the parts outside the CDR3, the full variable domain is DTGVSQNPRHKITKRGQNVTFRCDPISEHNRLYWYRQTLGQGPEFLTYFQNEAQLEKSRLLSDRFSAERPKGSFSTLEIQRTEQGDSAMYLCASSFSPRGVYGYTFGSGTRLTVV.

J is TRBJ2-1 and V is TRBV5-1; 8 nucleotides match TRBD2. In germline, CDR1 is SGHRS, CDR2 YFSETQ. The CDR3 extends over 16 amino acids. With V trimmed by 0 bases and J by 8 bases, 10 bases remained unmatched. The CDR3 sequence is CASSLVSGTSFHEQFF. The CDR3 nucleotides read TGCGCCAGCAGCTTGGTGTCGGGGACTAGTTTCCATGAGCAGTTCTTC.

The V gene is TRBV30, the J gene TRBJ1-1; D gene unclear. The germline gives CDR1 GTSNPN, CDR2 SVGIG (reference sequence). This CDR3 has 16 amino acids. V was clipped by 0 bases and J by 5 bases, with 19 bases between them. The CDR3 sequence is CAWSVRRPSGRTEAFF. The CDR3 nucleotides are TGTGCCTGGAGTGTAAGGAGGCCGTCTGGTCGGACTGAAGCTTTCTTT.

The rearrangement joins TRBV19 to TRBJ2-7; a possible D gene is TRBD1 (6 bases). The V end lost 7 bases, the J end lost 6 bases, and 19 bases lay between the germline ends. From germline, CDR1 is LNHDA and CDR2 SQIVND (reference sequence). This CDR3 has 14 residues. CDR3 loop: CASTPGVAATEQYF. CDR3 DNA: TGTGCCAGTACCCCAGGGGTTGCAGCCACCGAGCAGTACTTC. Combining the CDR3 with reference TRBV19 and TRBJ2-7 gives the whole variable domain DGGITQSPKYLFRKEGQNVTLSCEQNLNHDAMYWYRQDPGQGLRLIYYSQIVNDFQKGDIAEGYSVSREKKESFPLTVTSAQKNPTAFYLCASTPGVAATEQYFGPGTRLTVT.

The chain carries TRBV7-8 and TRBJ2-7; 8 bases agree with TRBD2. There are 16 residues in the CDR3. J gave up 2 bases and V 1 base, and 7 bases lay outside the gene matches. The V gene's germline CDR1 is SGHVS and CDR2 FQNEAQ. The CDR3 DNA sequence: TGTGCCAGCAGCTTAGAGGGCCAGCGGGGGACCTACGAGCAGTACTTC. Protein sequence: CASSLEGQRGTYEQYF.

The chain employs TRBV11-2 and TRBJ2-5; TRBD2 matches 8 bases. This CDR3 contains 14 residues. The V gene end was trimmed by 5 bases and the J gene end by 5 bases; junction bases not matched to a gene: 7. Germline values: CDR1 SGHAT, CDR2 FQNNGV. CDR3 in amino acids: CASSPRRGGETQYF. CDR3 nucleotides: TGTGCCAGCAGCCCCAGACGGGGGGGGGAGACCCAGTACTTC. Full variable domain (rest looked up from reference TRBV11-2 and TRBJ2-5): EAGVAQSPRYKIIEKRQSVAFWCNPISGHATLYWYQQILGQGPKLLIQFQNNGVVDDSQLPKDRFSAERLKGVDSTLKIQPAKLEDSAVYLCASSPRRGGETQYFGPGTRLLVL.

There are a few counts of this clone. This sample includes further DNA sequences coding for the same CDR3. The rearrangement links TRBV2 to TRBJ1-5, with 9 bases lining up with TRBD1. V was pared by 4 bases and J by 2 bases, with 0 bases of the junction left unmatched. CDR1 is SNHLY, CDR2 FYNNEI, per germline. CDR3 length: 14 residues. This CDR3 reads CASSGTGGNQPQHF. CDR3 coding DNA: TGTGCCAGCAGTGGGACAGGGGGCAATCAGCCCCAGCATTTT.

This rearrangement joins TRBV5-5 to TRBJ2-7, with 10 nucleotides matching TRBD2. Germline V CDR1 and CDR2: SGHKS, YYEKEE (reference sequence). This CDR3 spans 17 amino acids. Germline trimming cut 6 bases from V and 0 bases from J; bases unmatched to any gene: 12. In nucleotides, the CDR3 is TGTGCCAGCAACTCAACCGGGACTAGCGTAGGCTCCTACGAGCAGTACTTC. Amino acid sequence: CASNSTGTSVGSYEQYF.

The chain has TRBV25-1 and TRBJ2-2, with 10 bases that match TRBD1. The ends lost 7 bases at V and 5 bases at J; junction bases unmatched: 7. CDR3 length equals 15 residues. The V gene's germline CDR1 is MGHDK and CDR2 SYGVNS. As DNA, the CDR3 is TGTGCCAGCACCGGGACAGGGGCCCTAACCGGGGAGCTGTTTTTT. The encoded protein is CASTGTGALTGELFF.

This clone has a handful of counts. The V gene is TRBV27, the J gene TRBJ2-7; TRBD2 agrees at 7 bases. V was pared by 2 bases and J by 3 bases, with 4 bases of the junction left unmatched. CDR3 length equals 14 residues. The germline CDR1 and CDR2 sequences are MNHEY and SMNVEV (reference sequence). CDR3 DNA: TGTGCCAGCAGTTTACAAGCGGGGCACTACGAGCAGTACTTC. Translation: CASSLQAGHYEQYF.

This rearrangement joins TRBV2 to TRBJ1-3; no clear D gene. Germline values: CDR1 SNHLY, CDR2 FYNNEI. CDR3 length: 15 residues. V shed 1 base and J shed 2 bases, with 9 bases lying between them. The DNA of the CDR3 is TGTGCCAGCAGTGAAGAAGCCCTCGCTGGAAACACCATATATTTT. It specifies CASSEEALAGNTIYF.

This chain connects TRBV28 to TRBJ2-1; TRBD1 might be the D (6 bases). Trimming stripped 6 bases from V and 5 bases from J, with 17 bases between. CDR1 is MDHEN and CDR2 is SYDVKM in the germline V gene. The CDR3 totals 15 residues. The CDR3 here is CASREQGKQNNEQFF. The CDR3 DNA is TGTGCCAGCAGGGAACAGGGAAAACAGAACAATGAGCAGTTCTTC.

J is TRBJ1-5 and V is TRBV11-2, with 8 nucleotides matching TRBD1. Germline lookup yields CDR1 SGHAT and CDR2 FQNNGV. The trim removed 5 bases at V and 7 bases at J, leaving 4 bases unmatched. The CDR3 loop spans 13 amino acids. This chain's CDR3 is CASSRDRGQPQHF. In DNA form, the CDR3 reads TGTGCCAGCAGCCGAGACAGGGGACAGCCCCAGCATTTT.

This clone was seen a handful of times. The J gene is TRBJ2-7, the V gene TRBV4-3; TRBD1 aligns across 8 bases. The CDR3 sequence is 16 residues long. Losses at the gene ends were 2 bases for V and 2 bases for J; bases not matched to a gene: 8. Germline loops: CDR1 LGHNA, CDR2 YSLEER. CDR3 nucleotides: TGCGCCAGCAGCCAATCGGAGGACAGGGCCCCCTACGAGCAGTACTTC. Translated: CASSQSEDRAPYEQYF.

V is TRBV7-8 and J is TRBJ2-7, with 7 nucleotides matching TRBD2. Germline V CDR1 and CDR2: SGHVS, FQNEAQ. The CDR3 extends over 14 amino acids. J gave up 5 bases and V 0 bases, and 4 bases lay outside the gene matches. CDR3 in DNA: TGTGCCAGCAGCTTAGCTGAGACTAGCAACGAGCAGTACTTC. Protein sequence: CASSLAETSNEQYF.

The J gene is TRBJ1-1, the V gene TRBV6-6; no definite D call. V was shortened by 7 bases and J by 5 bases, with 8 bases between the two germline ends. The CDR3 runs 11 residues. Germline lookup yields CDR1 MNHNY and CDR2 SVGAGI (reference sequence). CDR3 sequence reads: CASTLRTEAFF. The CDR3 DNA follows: TGTGCCAGCACCTTGAGAACTGAAGCTTTCTTT.

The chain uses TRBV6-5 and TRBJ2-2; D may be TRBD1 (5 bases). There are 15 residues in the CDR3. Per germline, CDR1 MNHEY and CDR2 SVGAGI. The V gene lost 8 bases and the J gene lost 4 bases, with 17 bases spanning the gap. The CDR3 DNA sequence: TGTGCCAGCGGGGCCGGACCAGTCGGCACCGGGGAGCTGTTTTTT. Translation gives CASGAGPVGTGELFF.

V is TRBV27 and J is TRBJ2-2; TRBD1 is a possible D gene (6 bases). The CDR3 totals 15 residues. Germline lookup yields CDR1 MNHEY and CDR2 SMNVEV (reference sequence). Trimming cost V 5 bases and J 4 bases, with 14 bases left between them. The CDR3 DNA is TGTGCCAGCAGTCTACCCCCACAGGGCACCGGGGAGCTGTTTTTT. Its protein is CASSLPPQGTGELFF.

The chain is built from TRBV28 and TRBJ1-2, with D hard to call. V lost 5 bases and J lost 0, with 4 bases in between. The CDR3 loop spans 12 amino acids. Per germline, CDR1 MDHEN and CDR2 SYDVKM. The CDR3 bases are TGTGCCAGCAGTCTCCCTAACTATGGCTACACCTTC. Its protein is CASSLPNYGYTF.

In DNA, the CDR3 is TGTGCCACAGGGGGAGACGGCAATCAGCCCCAGCATTTT. It specifies CATGGDGNQPQHF. V gene TRBV10-3 combines with J gene TRBJ1-5; 7 positions agree with TRBD1. Per germline, CDR1 ENHRY and CDR2 SYGVKD. The CDR3 contains 13 residues. The ends lost 10 bases at V and 2 bases at J; junction bases unmatched: 5.

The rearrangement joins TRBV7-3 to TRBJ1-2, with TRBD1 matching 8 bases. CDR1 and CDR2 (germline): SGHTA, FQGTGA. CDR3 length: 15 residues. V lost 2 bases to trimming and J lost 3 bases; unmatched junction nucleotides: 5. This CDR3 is CASSLYGQGYYGYTF. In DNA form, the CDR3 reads TGTGCCAGCAGCTTATACGGACAGGGATACTATGGCTACACCTTC.

CDR3 residues: CASSAWGGYEQYF. Written as DNA, the CDR3 is TGTGCCAGCAGCGCCTGGGGGGGCTACGAGCAGTACTTC. The rearrangement uses TRBV7-9 and TRBJ2-7; TRBD2 matches 7 bases. The V gene's germline CDR1 is SEHNR and CDR2 FQNEAQ (reference sequence). This CDR3 spans 13 amino acids. J was trimmed by 3 bases and V by 5 bases; bases with no gene match: 4.

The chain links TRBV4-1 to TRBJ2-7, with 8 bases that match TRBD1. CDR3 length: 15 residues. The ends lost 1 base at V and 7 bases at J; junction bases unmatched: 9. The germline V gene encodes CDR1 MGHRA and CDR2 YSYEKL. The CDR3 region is CASSQVVSGGWEQYF. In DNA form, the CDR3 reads TGCGCCAGCAGCCAAGTAGTATCAGGGGGCTGGGAGCAGTACTTC.